Reported below is one TCR beta chain. This sample is part of a study of beta chain features in type 1 diabetes. The CDR3 totals 14 residues. CDR1 and CDR2 (germline): SQVTM, ANQGSEA. The germline V and J ends were trimmed by 5 bases and 0 bases, with 11 bases remaining between them. The authors reverse transcribed all of the isolated RNA, so sequencing captured expressed TCRB transcripts. Using immunoSEQ multiplex PCR, the repertoire was profiled, and TCRdb retains in-frame clones only, with some absent. The data contain some 99,000 clones, 30% to 50% of them singletons. V and J are TRBV29-1 and TRBJ2-1; D ambiguous. Sequenced input: stem cell memory CD4+ T cells from blood. This TCR was recovered from a woman aged 18-29 years in good health. CDR3 residues: CSVTGSNSYNEQFF. The CDR3 nucleotides are TGCAGCGTTACCGGGTCCAACTCCTACAATGAGCAGTTCTTC.